The 11 T cell receptor beta chains presented below share a single source sample, sequenced in a study of T cell changes during pregnancy in multiple sclerosis. Assay used: immunoSEQ multiplex PCR; TCRdb lists only in-frame clones, some missing. The repertoire holds more than 15,000 clones, with roughly 91% as singletons. Source: CD4+ T cells from peripheral blood mononuclear cells, taken in the first trimester of pregnancy. The receptors shown here come from a female donor in good health, enrolled as a control in a pregnancy study.

The J gene is TRBJ1-1, the V gene TRBV11-2; 8 bases fit TRBD1. In germline, CDR1 is SGHAT, CDR2 FQNNGV. The junction had 8 bases not matched to a gene; V was cut back by 0 bases and J by 2 bases. The length of the CDR3 is 17 residues. The CDR3 DNA reads TGTGCCAGCAGCTTAGATTTGGGAGGACAGGGAAACACTGAAGCTTTCTTT. Encoded protein: CASSLDLGGQGNTEAFF.

The chain employs TRBV4-1 and TRBJ1-2; D unclear. V lost 0 bases to trimming and J lost 6 bases, with 11 bases between them. Germline loops: CDR1 MGHRA, CDR2 YSYEKL. CDR3 size: 14 residues. The CDR3 DNA is TGCGCCAGCAGCCAAGAGGGCCTTCCCCATGGCTACACCTTC. Amino acids: CASSQEGLPHGYTF.

V usage is TRBV19 and J usage is TRBJ2-7, with TRBD2 identical over 12 bases. Per germline, CDR1 LNHDA and CDR2 SQIVND (reference sequence). Trimming took 3 bases from V and 2 from J; bases not matched to a gene: 8. This CDR3 region has 17 residues. CDR3 sequence reads: CASSMTSGSRGAYEQYF. For the CDR3, the DNA is TGTGCCAGTAGTATGACTAGCGGGAGTCGGGGAGCCTACGAGCAGTACTTC.

This clone came up once. The chain employs TRBV5-6 and TRBJ2-3; TRBD2 matches 9 bases. The germline gives CDR1 SGHDT, CDR2 YYEEEE. CDR3 length: 15 amino acids. Losses at the gene ends were 0 bases for V and 4 bases for J; bases not matched to a gene: 3. CDR3 sequence reads: CASSLDAGGADTQYF. CDR3 nucleotides: TGTGCCAGCAGCTTGGACGCGGGAGGGGCAGATACGCAGTATTTT.

The chain carries TRBV6-6 and TRBJ2-7; 8 positions agree with TRBD1. V lost 8 bases to trimming and J lost 6 bases; unmatched junction nucleotides: 9. In germline, CDR1 is MNHNY, CDR2 SVGAGI (reference sequence). This CDR3 is 13 amino acids long. CDR3 bases: TGTGCCAGCCTCCAACCAGGGGGCATCGAGCAGTACTTC. It codes for CASLQPGGIEQYF.

The chain employs TRBV29-1 and TRBJ2-3, with 8 bases that match TRBD2. Germline-derived CDR1 and CDR2 are SQVTM and ANQGSEA. Trimming removed 4 bases from V and 5 bases from J; junction bases left unmatched: 8. This CDR3 spans 14 amino acids. CDR3 in amino acids: CSVGDGGAGDTQYF. The DNA of the CDR3 is TGCAGCGTTGGCGACGGGGGGGCGGGAGATACGCAGTATTTT.

The chain joins TRBV6-5 to TRBJ1-2; 8 bases match TRBD1. The J segment lost 5 bases and the V segment lost 6 bases, leaving 8 bases of the junction unmatched. Germline V gene data show CDR1 as MNHEY and CDR2 as SVGAGI. The CDR3 runs to 14 residues. The CDR3: CASSEDRAPYGYTF. In nucleotides, the CDR3 is TGTGCCAGCAGCGAGGACAGGGCCCCGTATGGCTACACCTTC.

The V call is TRBV7-9, the J call TRBJ2-3, with 10 bases aligning to TRBD2. This CDR3 region has 15 residues. CDR1 and CDR2 from the germline V gene are SEHNR and FQNEAQ (reference sequence). Germline trimming cut 5 bases from V and 12 bases from J; bases unmatched to any gene: 14. This CDR3 reads CASSPRSGGAPPQYF. The CDR3 DNA is TGTGCCAGCAGCCCCCGGAGCGGGGGGGCACCCCCTCAGTATTTT.

This clone was picked up one time. The V gene is TRBV27, the J gene TRBJ2-2; weak D call: TRBD1 (5 bases). Looked up from germline, CDR1 is MNHEY and CDR2 is SMNVEV (reference sequence). The germline V and J ends were trimmed by 3 bases and 2 bases, with 16 bases remaining between them. CDR3 length: 17 amino acids. CDR3 nucleotides: TGTGCCAGCAGTTTCAAACAGGTTCCCCTCAACACCGGGGAGCTGTTTTTT. Translating gives CASSFKQVPLNTGELFF.

V usage is TRBV19 and J usage is TRBJ2-1; 7 bases agree with TRBD2. The CDR3 covers 15 residues. Losses at the gene ends were 3 bases for V and 4 bases for J; bases not matched to a gene: 6. The V gene's germline CDR1 is LNHDA and CDR2 SQIVND (reference sequence). CDR3 DNA: TGTGCCAGTAGTATTTCGCGGGGGTGGTACAATGAGCAGTTCTTC. It yields the protein CASSISRGWYNEQFF.

This chain joins TRBV7-2 and TRBJ2-1, with 7 nucleotides matching TRBD2. Germline V gene lookup returns CDR1 SGHTA and CDR2 FQGNSA. There are 12 residues in the CDR3. The trim removed 5 bases at V and 14 bases at J, leaving 9 bases unmatched. The CDR3 coding sequence is TGTGCCAGCAGCCTCAGCGGGGTAGAGGAGTTCTTC. Its translation: CASSLSGVEEFF. Supplemented by reference TRBV7-2 and TRBJ2-1, the full variable domain reads GAGVSQSPSNKVTEKGKDVELRCDPISGHTALYWYRQSLGQGLEFLIYFQGNSAPDKSGLPSDRFSAERTGGSVSTLTIQRTQQEDSAVYLCASSLSGVEEFFGPGTRLTVL.